This TCR beta chain was documented in a study of T cell responses to AZD1222 COVID-19 vaccine (dated by TCRdb to about 2021). For the study in its entirety: A total of about 240 trial participants underwent TCR sequencing, of whom around 200 received two doses of AZD1222 and around 25 received two doses of the MenACWY control vaccine. Enrollment into the trials was organized by age into subgroups of 18-55, 56-69 and 70-plus years, and those subgroups contained approximately 160, 26 and 62 TCR-sequenced participants, respectively.

The CDR3 regions of human TCRbeta chains were analyzed by immunosequencing. In the source study's methods: TCRs in the repertoires were compared against a reference library of SARS-CoV-2-specific TCRs that had been generated with the MIRA antigen-specificity platform. Breadth was defined as the fraction of unique TCRs that were SARS-CoV-2-associated, and depth was defined as the fraction of total T cells that were SARS-CoV-2-associated. Each spike-specific TCR was assigned to its reactive spike region and to a CD4 or CD8 class using the MIRA data. Log10-transformed breadth and depth values were compared by one-way ANOVA with Sidak's multiple comparisons tests. TCRdb took over this immuneACCESS table, retaining in-frame rearrangements with V and J assigned. Such tables are incomplete; in checked studies, under half of the missing clones stem from an unresolved V gene, and the remainder is unexplained. V and J calls and clone size come straight from that table; D and trimming were deduced from the DNA. The sample table shows 90,000 to 120,000 clones, and about 90% are seen once. About 6.6% of the sample lies in the top ten.

Based on the germline V gene, the CDR1 and CDR2 sequences are MRHNA and SNTAGT. At the junction V is shortened by 5 bases and J by 0 bases, with 6 bases in between. From the cysteine through the phenylalanine, the CDR3 covers 13 amino acids. The kept DNA is CDR3 alone, 39 bases in frame from the first base. The study at large found these results: Because no day 14 peak-response samples were available, repertoires were characterized only after the peak T cell response. Conclusions about previously exposed vaccinees are limited, since just a handful of AZD1222 recipients were seropositive for SARS-CoV-2 at baseline. CD4 TCRs associated with the vaccine covered the entire spike protein, and the dominant responses were in regions 160-218 and 743-854. Reportedly, close to half of the unique spike-specific TCRs recognized epitopes lying outside the regions that are mutated in the B.1.351 and B.1.1.7 variants. Most participants were white British and females outnumbered males, and the authors suggested that clonal diversity may have been underestimated. The 56-69-year group was small, and its depth increase did not reach significance, likely because of low power. A significant rise in spike-specific TCR breadth and depth was observed after two AZD1222 doses relative to day 0 and relative to MenACWY recipients.

Turning to this clone: This clone's antigen is unknown. No much larger clone is present one base from it, and per-base qualities are unavailable.

The time point label of this sample denotes: about 28 days (+/-7) after the second vaccine dose. AZD1222 recipients whose second dose came at about 4 weeks and those whose second dose came at about 12 weeks were combined into one group, since spike-specific TCR depth and breadth did not differ between the two schedules. Vaccinee samples were obtained from the UK trials COV001 and COV002, which included a single-blind randomized controlled phase 2/3 trial of AZD1222 (ChAdOx1 nCoV-19) in healthy adults. For TCRbeta chain sequencing, PBMC samples from trial participants were taken at day 0 and at day 28 after the second dose.

The V and J genes are TRBV6-4 and TRBJ2-3; no D gene can be assigned with confidence. The sequence was obtained from an adult who received the AZD1222 COVID-19 vaccine. The specimen comprised peripheral blood, sampled 28 days after the second AZD1222 dose. For the CDR3, the sequence is CASSSVSTDTQYF. The bases are TGTGCCAGCAGTTCCGTGAGCACAGATACGCAGTATTTT.